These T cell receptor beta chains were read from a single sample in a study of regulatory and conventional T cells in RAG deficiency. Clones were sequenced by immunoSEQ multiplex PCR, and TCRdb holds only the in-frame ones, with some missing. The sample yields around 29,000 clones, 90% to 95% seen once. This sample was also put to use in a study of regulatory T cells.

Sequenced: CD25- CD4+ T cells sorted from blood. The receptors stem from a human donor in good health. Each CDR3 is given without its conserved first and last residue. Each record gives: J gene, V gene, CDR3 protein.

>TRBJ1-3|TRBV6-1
AIKRDRSSGNTIY
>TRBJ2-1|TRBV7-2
ASSFGQGSYNEQF
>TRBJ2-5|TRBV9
ASSVSGLETQY
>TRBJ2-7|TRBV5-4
ASSLDQVSYEQY
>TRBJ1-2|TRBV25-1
ASSGQGNYGYT
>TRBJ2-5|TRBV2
ASSEGWVPGGETQY
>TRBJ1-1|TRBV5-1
ASSLGQGATEAF
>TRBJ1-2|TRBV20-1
SARSTFLGT
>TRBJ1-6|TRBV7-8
ASSPSGTPNSPLH
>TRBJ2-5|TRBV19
ASRASGQETQY
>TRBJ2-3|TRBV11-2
ASEFTSTDTQY
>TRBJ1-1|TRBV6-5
ASSRGRGAEAF
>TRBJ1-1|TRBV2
ASSDMPREGTEAF
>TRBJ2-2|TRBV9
ASSPQGANTGELF
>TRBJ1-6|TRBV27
ASSRQGRSPLH
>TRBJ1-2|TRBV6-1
ASSEGTAYGYT
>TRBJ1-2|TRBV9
ASSVGAGYGYT
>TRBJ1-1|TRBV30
AWSVRQGDTEAF
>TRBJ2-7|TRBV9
ASSVNPTGAYEQY
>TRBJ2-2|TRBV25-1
ATAASPGGANTGELF
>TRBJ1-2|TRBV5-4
ASKSGDRRDYGYT
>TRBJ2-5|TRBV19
ASSKTPGGGAGKTQY
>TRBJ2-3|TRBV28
ASSSWGRVPTDTQY
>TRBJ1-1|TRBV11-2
ASSNRQDPGAF
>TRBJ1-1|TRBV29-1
SVAETGFNTEAF
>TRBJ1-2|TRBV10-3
AISDEQGAPDGYT
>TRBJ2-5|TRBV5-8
ASSLDGLAAETQY
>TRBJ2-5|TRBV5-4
ASSFARLSNQETQY
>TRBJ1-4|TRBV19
AVRDRVDEKLF